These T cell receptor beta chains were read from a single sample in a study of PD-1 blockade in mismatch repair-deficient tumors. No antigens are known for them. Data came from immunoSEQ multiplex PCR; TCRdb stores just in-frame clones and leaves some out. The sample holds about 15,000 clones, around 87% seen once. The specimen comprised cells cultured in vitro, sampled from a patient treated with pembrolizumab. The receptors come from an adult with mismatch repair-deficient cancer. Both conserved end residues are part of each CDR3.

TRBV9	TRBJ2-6	CASSVVWESGANVLTF
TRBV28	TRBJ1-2	CASSLTGYGYTF
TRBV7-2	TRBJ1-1	CASSLGVLAAFF
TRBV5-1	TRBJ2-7	CASSLGLFGNYEQYF
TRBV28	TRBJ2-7	CASGTGGYEQYF
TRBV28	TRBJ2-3	CASSLKLAGIPSTDTQYF
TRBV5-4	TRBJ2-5	CASSLSNLQGGTQYF
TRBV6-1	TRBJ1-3	CASSQRQGNTIYF
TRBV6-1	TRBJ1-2	CASMQGSYGYTF
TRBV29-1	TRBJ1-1	CSVVSTFADTEAFF
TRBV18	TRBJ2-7	CASSPALEKFSYEQYF
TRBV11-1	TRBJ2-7	CASSSMGQGLSYEQYF
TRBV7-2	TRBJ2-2	CASSLYTGELFF
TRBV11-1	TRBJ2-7	CASTEYPGGGEQYF
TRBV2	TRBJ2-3	CASSGRQTSADTQYF
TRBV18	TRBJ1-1	CASSPEAGSTEAFF
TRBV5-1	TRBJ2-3	CASSLFPGGTDTQYF
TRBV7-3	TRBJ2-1	CASSLTSVNFNEQFF